This record concerns one T cell receptor (beta chain) sequence. Its antigen is currently not known. No much larger clone is present one base from it, and per-base qualities are unavailable. Baseline tumor tissue collected before treatment was sequenced to identify tumor-specific TCR clonotypes. Next-generation sequencing of T-cell receptor sequences was used to monitor peripheral T-cell lymphoma patients receiving frontline treatment on a trial. This specimen belongs to a study of circulating tumor DNA in untreated peripheral T-cell lymphoma (dated by TCRdb to the early 2020s). General study outcomes and caveats: Tumor-specific clonotypes were found in about 72% of patients, coming from around 86% of baseline tissues and approximately 61% of baseline serum samples.

Preparation of the library involved the immunoSEQ multiplex PCR assay. Not all clones reach the TCRdb copy of this immuneACCESS table, which keeps in-frame sequences only. Checked studies attribute under half of the gap to unresolved V genes and leave the rest unexplained. Recorded for this sample are 2,000 to 3,000 clones; 69% of them occurred a single time. About a sixth of the sample belongs to the ten largest clones. V and J are truncated by 5 bases and 1 base respectively, leaving an intervening sequence of 2 bases. Reading from cysteine to phenylalanine, the CDR3 counts 12 amino acids. Here the CDR3 DNA is all that survives: 36 bases in frame from base 1. Sequences MNHGY (CDR1) and SAAAGT (CDR2) are obtained from the germline V gene.

The receptor's source is a human donor with peripheral T-cell lymphoma. Sequenced sample: tumor tissue. This chain is built from TRBV6-8 and TRBJ2-2, with the D gene not clear enough to name. The CDR3 corresponds to CASSRNTGELFF. The bases read TGTGCCAGCAGTAGGAACACCGGGGAGCTGTTTTTT.